Each of the 28 T cell receptor beta chains below was sequenced from the same sample in a study of human thymus T cells. During corrective heart surgery, resections were taken, and the thymus tissue came from them. The assay was immunoSEQ multiplex PCR, and TCRdb's table has in-frame clones only and misses some. This sample yields some 80,000 clones, of which about 96% are seen a single time; roughly 0.03% belongs to the top ten. The sequencing input was thymus tissue. These receptors originate from a boy younger than two with a congenital heart defect but otherwise immunologically healthy.

The rearrangement uses TRBV5-6 and TRBJ1-6; perhaps TRBD1 as D (5 bases). Trimming stripped 3 bases from V and 7 bases from J, with 14 bases between. CDR1 and CDR2 (germline): SGHDT, YYEEEE. The CDR3 has 15 residues. CDR3 sequence reads: CASSSGGLGNSPLHF. The CDR3 nucleotides are TGTGCCAGCAGCTCCGGGGGACTGGGGAATTCACCCCTCCACTTT.

Here the CDR3 DNA reads TGCGCCAGCAGCTTTACCCCAAGCGGGGGGGCCCGGGAGACCCAGTACTTC. It is translated as CASSFTPSGGARETQYF. This rearrangement joins TRBV5-1 to TRBJ2-5; 10 positions match TRBD2. V dropped 2 bases and J dropped 5; count of bases not matched to a gene: 12. The germline CDR1 and CDR2 sequences are SGHRS and YFSETQ. There are 17 residues in the CDR3.

This chain links TRBV5-6 with TRBJ2-7, with D perhaps matching TRBD1 (8 bases). The germline V and J ends were trimmed by 2 bases and 2 bases, with 17 bases remaining between them. The CDR3 contains 16 residues. Germline V CDR1 and CDR2: SGHDT, YYEEEE. The CDR3 bases are TGTGCCAGCAGCTTAGGGGGGGACAGGACCACCTACGAGCAGTACTTC. Translating gives CASSLGGDRTTYEQYF.

This chain uses TRBV28 with TRBJ2-4; 10 bases are shared with TRBD1. Germline V lookup: CDR1 MDHEN, CDR2 SYDVKM. V lost 10 bases and J lost 0; bases outside the gene matches: 15. The CDR3 runs to 18 residues. The chain's CDR3 is CATSPPSGTGAAKNIQYF. The CDR3 DNA reads TGTGCCACCTCTCCTCCCTCAGGGACAGGGGCAGCCAAAAACATTCAGTACTTC.

The genes are TRBV5-6 and TRBJ1-5; tentative D call: TRBD1 (6 bases). The ends were cut back, 0 bases at V and 0 bases at J, with 16 bases in the middle. This CDR3 contains 18 residues. Germline-derived CDR1 and CDR2 are SGHDT and YYEEEE. CDR3 sequence (DNA): TGTGCCAGCAGCTTGGGAGGTTTTAAGGGGGATAGCAATCAGCCCCAGCATTTT. The encoded protein is CASSLGGFKGDSNQPQHF.

CDR3 loop: CASGPPKPGGPADTQYF. CDR3 bases: TGTGCTAGTGGCCCCCCAAAGCCGGGGGGCCCTGCAGATACGCAGTATTTT. This chain uses TRBV12-5 with TRBJ2-3, with TRBD2 as a possible D gene (7 bases). The germline gives CDR1 LGHNT, CDR2 FRNRAP. Trimming stripped 6 bases from V and 4 bases from J, with 23 bases between. The CDR3 has 17 residues.

J is TRBJ1-1 and V is TRBV5-4; D uncertain. The length of the CDR3 is 13 residues. Germline V gives CDR1 SGHNT, CDR2 YYREEE (reference sequence). The V end lost 4 bases, the J end lost 1 base, and 8 bases lay between the germline ends. The CDR3 region has the DNA TGTGCCAGCAGCCACACCTCGAACACTGAAGCTTTCTTT. Translated: CASSHTSNTEAFF.

V and J are TRBV6-5 and TRBJ2-7; no reliable D call. The length of the CDR3 is 13 residues. V was pared by 4 bases and J by 2 bases, with 9 bases between. The germline CDR1 and CDR2 sequences are MNHEY and SVGAGI. The CDR3 spells CASSCGETYEQYF. CDR3 in DNA: TGTGCCAGCAGTTGTGGAGAGACCTACGAGCAGTACTTC.

V is TRBV27 and J is TRBJ2-5, with D tentatively TRBD1 (7 bases). Trimming took off 5 bases at V and 5 bases at J, with 15 bases between the two ends. In germline, CDR1 is MNHEY, CDR2 SMNVEV (reference sequence). This CDR3 is built from 14 residues. The chain's CDR3 is CASSQRSGGETQYF. The CDR3 nucleotides are TGTGCCAGCAGTCAAAGGTCAGGGGGGGAGACCCAGTACTTC.

The gene calls are TRBV5-4 and TRBJ2-7, with D possibly called TRBD1 or TRBD2 (5 bases each). This CDR3 is 20 amino acids long. Germline CDR1 is SGHNT and CDR2 is YYREEE (reference sequence). V was shortened by 0 bases and J by 2 bases, with 27 bases between the two germline ends. The CDR3 bases are TGTGCCAGCAGCTTGGGGCTACAGGATGTTAGGGGAGTAATTCCCTACGAGCAGTACTTC. Its translation: CASSLGLQDVRGVIPYEQYF.

The rearrangement uses TRBV5-4 and TRBJ2-5, with D tentatively TRBD1 or TRBD2 (5 bases each). The V gene lost 4 bases and the J gene lost 2 bases, with 18 bases spanning the gap. CDR3 length: 16 residues. The germline CDR1 and CDR2 sequences are SGHNT and YYREEE (reference sequence). In DNA, the CDR3 is TGTGCCAGCAGCACCCGTGGGGACCACCGACAAGAGACCCAGTACTTC. Its protein product is CASSTRGDHRQETQYF. Full variable domain (rest looked up from reference TRBV5-4 and TRBJ2-5): ETGVTQSPTHLIKTRGQQVTLRCSSQSGHNTVSWYQQALGQGPQFIFQYYREEENGRGNFPPRFSGLQFPNYSSELNVNALELDDSALYLCASSTRGDHRQETQYFGPGTRLLVL.

The chain recombines TRBV10-1 with TRBJ1-1; 7 positions match TRBD1. After removal of 0 bases from V and 9 bases from J, the junction contained 7 bases not matched to a gene. The CDR3 loop spans 14 amino acids. Germline-derived CDR1 and CDR2 are WNHNN and SYGVQD (reference sequence). The CDR3 DNA is TGCGCCAGCAGTGAGTCGAGGGGGGACAGTAAAGCTTTCTTT. Residues: CASSESRGDSKAFF.

This chain connects TRBV5-4 to TRBJ1-1; the D is unclear. There are 19 residues in the CDR3. V lost 0 bases and J lost 0, with 21 bases in between. Germline CDR1 and CDR2: SGHNT and YYREEE (reference sequence). As DNA, the CDR3 is TGTGCCAGCAGCTTGGACTTTAAAAACCAGCAGGACCTGAACACTGAAGCTTTCTTT. It specifies CASSLDFKNQQDLNTEAFF.

The gene calls are TRBV7-3 and TRBJ1-6, with unresolved D. V lost 0 bases and J 3 bases, leaving 3 bases between the germline ends. The CDR3 is made up of 14 amino acids. Germline CDR1 SGHTA, CDR2 FQGTGA. CDR3 loop: CASSLTGYNSPLHF. The CDR3 region has the DNA TGTGCCAGCAGCTTAACAGGCTATAATTCACCCCTCCACTTT. Full variable domain (rest looked up from reference TRBV7-3 and TRBJ1-6): GAGVSQTPSNKVTEKGKYVELRCDPISGHTALYWYRQSLGQGPEFLIYFQGTGAADDSGLPNDRFFAVRPEGSVSTLKIQRTERGDSAVYLCASSLTGYNSPLHFGNGTRLTVT.

The gene calls are TRBV5-4 and TRBJ2-1; TRBD1 might be the D (5 bases). V was trimmed by 1 base and J by 7 bases, leaving 12 bases between them. There are 14 residues in the CDR3. The V gene's germline CDR1 is SGHNT and CDR2 YYREEE (reference sequence). The chain's CDR3 is CASSLSQGNNEQFF. Written as DNA, the CDR3 is TGTGCCAGCAGCTTGAGTCAGGGAAATAATGAGCAGTTCTTC.

This sequence joins TRBV7-9 and TRBJ2-7; 10 bases agree with TRBD1. Trimming cost V 4 bases and J 7 bases; bases outside gene matches: 7. This CDR3 is 14 amino acids long. CDR1 is SEHNR and CDR2 is FQNEAQ in the germline V gene (reference sequence). The chain's CDR3 is CASSSGTGVGEQYF. The CDR3 nucleotides are TGTGCCAGCAGCTCCGGGACAGGGGTAGGAGAGCAGTACTTC. Combining the CDR3 with reference TRBV7-9 and TRBJ2-7 gives the whole variable domain DTGVSQNPRHKITKRGQNVTFRCDPISEHNRLYWYRQTLGQGPEFLTYFQNEAQLEKSRLLSDRFSAERPKGSFSTLEIQRTEQGDSAMYLCASSSGTGVGEQYFGPGTRLTVT.

The chain has TRBV14 and TRBJ1-1; D is ambiguous. Trimming stripped 4 bases from V and 3 bases from J, with 12 bases between. CDR1 and CDR2 (germline): SGHDN, FVKESK. This CDR3 is 14 amino acids long. The CDR3 sequence: CASSLDAADTEAFF. The CDR3 nucleotides are TGTGCCAGCAGCCTTGATGCGGCGGACACTGAAGCTTTCTTT.

The gene calls are TRBV2 and TRBJ1-5, with TRBD1 identical over 10 bases. The ends lost 7 bases at V and 6 bases at J; junction bases unmatched: 18. The germline V gene has CDR1 SNHLY and CDR2 FYNNEI. The CDR3 has 18 residues. CDR3 in amino acids: CASKDRDRGGEEGQPQHF. As DNA, the CDR3 is TGTGCCAGCAAGGATCGGGACAGGGGAGGGGAGGAGGGTCAGCCCCAGCATTTT.

This chain joins TRBV6-1 and TRBJ2-3; D assignment may be TRBD1 or TRBD2 (6 bases each). Germline loops: CDR1 MNHNS, CDR2 SASEGT. Trimming removed 6 bases at V and 1 base at J, with 11 bases between. The CDR3 is 14 amino acids. The CDR3 region has the DNA TGTGCCAGCAGCCTGGAGGGGGGCACAGATACGCAGTATTTT. Its translation: CASSLEGGTDTQYF.

The sample holds one count of this clone. The junction shows a germline mismatch at one end, possibly a read error. The chain couples TRBV4-3 to TRBJ2-3; D gene ambiguous. Germline V gene lookup returns CDR1 LGHNA and CDR2 YSLEER. The CDR3 is 17 residues long. CDR3 in DNA: TGCGCCAGCAGCCCCAATCCGGGCAGAACCAGCACAGATACGCGGTATTTT. Its translation is CASSPNPGRTSTDTRYF.

The J gene is TRBJ2-7, the V gene TRBV6-5; 7 bases line up with TRBD2. After removal of 3 bases from V and 2 bases from J, the junction contained 7 bases not matched to a gene. This CDR3 is 15 amino acids long. The germline V gene encodes CDR1 MNHEY and CDR2 SVGAGI. CDR3 protein: CASSYGRGNTYEQYF. The CDR3 DNA sequence: TGTGCCAGCAGTTATGGGCGGGGGAATACCTACGAGCAGTACTTC.

V usage is TRBV5-6 and J usage is TRBJ2-3, with D perhaps TRBD1 (5 bases). The CDR3 consists of 16 residues. V dropped 1 base and J dropped 0 bases, with 12 bases sitting between them. Germline V gene sequence: CDR1 SGHDT, CDR2 YYEEEE. The CDR3 protein is CASSLFWGTSTDTQYF. The CDR3 region has the DNA TGTGCCAGCAGCTTGTTTTGGGGCACTAGCACAGATACGCAGTATTTT.

This sequence joins TRBV10-3 and TRBJ2-1, with 16 bases lining up with TRBD2. Germline trimming cut 11 bases from V and 2 bases from J; bases unmatched to any gene: 15. CDR3 size: 19 residues. Germline V gives CDR1 ENHRY, CDR2 SYGVKD. CDR3 in DNA: TGTGCCTCCAGTCCCGGGACTAGCGGGGGGGAGGGGCCCTACAATGAGCAGTTCTTC. As protein: CASSPGTSGGEGPYNEQFF.

In its sample, this clone was seen once. The J gene is TRBJ2-1, the V gene TRBV10-1; 10 bases line up with TRBD2. This CDR3 is 15 amino acids long. Per the germline V gene, CDR1 is WNHNN and CDR2 is SYGVQD (reference sequence). V lost 0 bases to trimming and J lost 5 bases; unmatched junction nucleotides: 1. In DNA form, the CDR3 reads TGCGCCAGCAGTGAGTCACTAGCGGGAAACAATGAGCAGTTCTTC. Translated: CASSESLAGNNEQFF.

This clone was seen a single time. This chain links TRBV6-1 with TRBJ2-7, with D unresolved. V was pared by 1 base and J by 5 bases, with 15 bases between. Germline-derived CDR1 and CDR2 are MNHNS and SASEGT. This CDR3 contains 15 residues. In nucleotides, the CDR3 is TGTGCCAGCAGTGAAGGAGCAAAGGGAACGAACGAGCAGTACTTC. This translates into CASSEGAKGTNEQYF.

The rearrangement uses TRBV30 and TRBJ1-2; the D gene is possibly TRBD1 (5 bases). V gave up 0 bases and J gave up 12 bases, with 17 bases separating them. CDR1 GTSNPN and CDR2 SVGIG come from the germline V gene (reference sequence). The CDR3 extends over 13 amino acids. CDR3 sequence: CAWSVRDRCRNTF. CDR3 coding DNA: TGTGCCTGGAGTGTAAGGGACCGTTGCCGGAACACCTTC.

The rearrangement joins TRBV11-2 to TRBJ2-5; D is possibly TRBD1 or TRBD2 (6 bases each). V shed 4 bases and J shed 6 bases, with 18 bases lying between them. The CDR3 is made up of 15 amino acids. The V gene's germline CDR1 is SGHAT and CDR2 FQNNGV. In DNA form, the CDR3 reads TGTGCCAGCAGCTCATCGCCGGGGGCCGGGAAGACCCAGTACTTC. Encoded protein: CASSSSPGAGKTQYF.

The chain joins TRBV6-1 to TRBJ2-6; no clear D. V lost 0 bases and J lost 0, with 12 bases in between. This CDR3 is 18 amino acids long. Per germline, CDR1 MNHNS and CDR2 SASEGT. The DNA of the CDR3 is TGTGCCAGCAGTGAAGCCCTAACAAAAAACTCTGGGGCCAACGTCCTGACTTTC. Amino acids: CASSEALTKNSGANVLTF.